The text below deals with one T cell receptor (beta chain). Naive CD8 isolation took CD45RO-negative cells positively selected for CCR7 and excluded terminally differentiated effector memory CD45RA+ cells. The donors, healthy adults who were HIV-negative, had experienced no recent acute infections or vaccinations. These data originate in a study of shared clonotypes between healthy human individuals. CDR3 length: 14 residues. Unmatched junction bases numbered 7, after V lost 6 bases and J lost 5 bases. Per the germline V gene, CDR1 is MNHEY and CDR2 is SMNVEV (reference sequence). Produced via immunoSEQ multiplex PCR; TCRdb's table is partial and in-frame only. Here the sample spans about 2.1 million clones, about 94% being singletons.

The origin of this receptor is a man in his late teens or twenties in good health. Some clones in this sample may be carry-over from other donors' samples. Sequenced: naive CD8+ T cells from PBMCs. The rearrangement uses TRBV27 and TRBJ1-1, with TRBD1 matching over 9 bases. CDR3 in DNA: TGTGCCAGCAGATATACAGGGGGCTGGACTGAAGCTTTCTTT. This codes for CASRYTGGWTEAFF.